Each of the 26 T cell receptor beta chains below was sequenced from the same sample in a study of technical replicates of blood from a handful of donors. The method was immunoSEQ multiplex PCR; TCRdb's version includes in-frame clones alone and lacks a portion of them. Among about 68,000 clones, about 97% were seen once, and the ten largest hold roughly 0.25%. Sequences were obtained from T cells isolated from PBMCs. These receptors were taken from a human donor in good health.

This chain connects TRBV6-5 to TRBJ2-1, with 7 positions matching TRBD2. CDR1 MNHEY and CDR2 SVGAGI come from the germline V gene. With V trimmed by 0 bases and J by 4 bases, 6 bases remained unmatched. The CDR3 totals 16 residues. In DNA form, the CDR3 reads TGTGCCAGCAGTTACTCGAAGCGGGACCTATACAATGAGCAGTTCTTC. Residues: CASSYSKRDLYNEQFF.

This clone was detected only once. Other DNA sequences within the sample encode an identical CDR3. The rearrangement joins TRBV9 to TRBJ2-1; TRBD1 is a possible D gene (6 bases). Germline CDR1 reads SGDLS; CDR2 reads YYNGEE. Trimming shortened V by 4 bases and J by 4 bases, and 9 bases separated the two germline ends. This CDR3 region has 13 residues. Written as DNA, the CDR3 is TGTGCCAGCAGCCCTGGACAGTACAATGAGCAGTTCTTC. As protein: CASSPGQYNEQFF.

This clone appeared once. The J gene is TRBJ2-5, the V gene TRBV27; TRBD2 agrees at 15 bases. Germline V lookup: CDR1 MNHEY, CDR2 SMNVEV (reference sequence). The CDR3 spans 17 residues. V lost 5 bases to trimming and J lost 5 bases; unmatched junction nucleotides: 9. CDR3 sequence: CASSGLAGGPNTETQYF. CDR3 nucleotides: TGTGCCAGCAGTGGACTAGCGGGAGGGCCGAATACGGAGACCCAGTACTTC.

This chain links TRBV7-2 with TRBJ2-3, with TRBD1 identical over 7 bases. V dropped 5 bases and J dropped 9; count of bases not matched to a gene: 20. CDR1 and CDR2 from the germline V gene are SGHTA and FQGNSA. The CDR3 is 17 residues long. This chain's CDR3 is CASSPHRRISEGATQYF. CDR3 coding DNA: TGTGCCAGCAGCCCGCACCGGAGGATCTCCGAGGGGGCAACGCAGTATTTT. The whole variable domain, remainder taken from reference TRBV7-2 and TRBJ2-3, is GAGVSQSPSNKVTEKGKDVELRCDPISGHTALYWYRQSLGQGLEFLIYFQGNSAPDKSGLPSDRFSAERTGGSVSTLTIQRTQQEDSAVYLCASSPHRRISEGATQYFGPGTRLTVL.

J is TRBJ2-3 and V is TRBV4-1; 7 bases are a match to TRBD2. V shed 0 bases, J shed 6 bases, and the junction held 6 bases outside the gene matches. CDR1 and CDR2 from the germline V gene are MGHRA and YSYEKL. This CDR3 spans 15 amino acids. The CDR3 reads CASSQDEAGTDTQYF. CDR3 bases: TGCGCCAGCAGCCAAGATGAAGCGGGAACGGATACGCAGTATTTT.

J is TRBJ2-7 and V is TRBV11-3; TRBD1 agrees at 7 bases. The CDR3 has 15 residues. Germline loops: CDR1 SGHNT, CDR2 YENEEA. The junction had 9 bases not matched to a gene; V was cut back by 5 bases and J by 2 bases. In DNA form, the CDR3 reads TGTGCCAGCAGCCAGGGGAGACAGGGAACCTACGAGCAGTACTTC. Residues: CASSQGRQGTYEQYF. The full variable domain, completed using reference TRBV11-3 and TRBJ2-7, is EAGVVQSPRYKIIEKKQPVAFWCNPISGHNTLYWYLQNLGQGPELLIRYENEEAVDDSQLPKDRFSAERLKGVDSTLKIQPAELGDSAVYLCASSQGRQGTYEQYFGPGTRLTVT.

The chain couples TRBV13 to TRBJ1-2; D is unresolved. The CDR3 contains 17 residues. The V end lost 6 bases, the J end lost 6 bases, and 26 bases lay between the germline ends. Germline-derived CDR1 and CDR2 are PRHDT and FYEKMQ (reference sequence). In nucleotides, the CDR3 is TGTGCCAGCAGGGATTTAACATACTTTGGCGGCCAGCATGGCTACACCTTC. It specifies CASRDLTYFGGQHGYTF.

The rearrangement joins TRBV6-5 to TRBJ1-3; D gene unclear. V was clipped by 6 bases and J by 4 bases, with 4 bases between them. This CDR3 has 11 amino acids. Germline CDR1 and CDR2: MNHEY and SVGAGI. The CDR3 DNA reads TGTGCCAGCAGGCGGGGAAACACCATATATTTT. Residues: CASRRGNTIYF.

The rearrangement uses TRBV5-1 and TRBJ2-1; D not certain. This CDR3 has 15 amino acids. Germline values: CDR1 SGHRS, CDR2 YFSETQ. V was clipped by 0 bases and J by 2 bases, with 9 bases between them. Here the CDR3 DNA reads TGCGCCAGCAGCTTGGCGCTGGCAACCTACAATGAGCAGTTCTTC. As protein: CASSLALATYNEQFF.

The chain joins TRBV2 to TRBJ2-5; 9 positions agree with TRBD2. This CDR3 region has 16 residues. The J segment lost 4 bases and the V segment lost 0 bases, leaving 6 bases of the junction unmatched. In germline, CDR1 is SNHLY, CDR2 FYNNEI. As DNA, the CDR3 is TGTGCCAGCAGTGAAGCCATGACTAGCGGCGTAGAGACCCAGTACTTC. Its translation: CASSEAMTSGVETQYF.

This sequence joins TRBV28 and TRBJ2-5, with TRBD2 identical over 11 bases. The J segment lost 3 bases and the V segment lost 1 base, leaving 7 bases of the junction unmatched. This CDR3 region has 17 residues. Germline values: CDR1 MDHEN, CDR2 SYDVKM. Here the CDR3 reads CASSLSPSGRFKETQYF. CDR3 in DNA: TGTGCCAGCAGTTTATCACCTAGCGGGAGGTTCAAAGAGACCCAGTACTTC.

The genes are TRBV19 and TRBJ1-4, with D unclear. Germline CDR1 reads LNHDA; CDR2 reads SQIVND (reference sequence). The CDR3 runs to 13 residues. Trimming left V 2 bases short and J 6 bases short, with 7 bases between. CDR3 sequence: CASSINRDEKLFF. CDR3 in DNA: TGTGCCAGTAGTATAAACCGGGATGAAAAACTGTTTTTT.

V usage is TRBV11-2 and J usage is TRBJ2-3; 7 nucleotides align to TRBD2. Per germline, CDR1 SGHAT and CDR2 FQNNGV. CDR3 length: 16 residues. J lost 3 bases, V lost 2 bases, and 8 bases had no gene match. The DNA for the CDR3 is TGTGCCAGCAGCTTATTTCGGCGGGAGAGGACAGATACGCAGTATTTT. It encodes CASSLFRRERTDTQYF.

The chain employs TRBV19 and TRBJ2-7; 10 bases map to TRBD1. V lost 2 bases, J lost 3 bases, and 1 base stayed unmatched. Germline V gene data show CDR1 as LNHDA and CDR2 as SQIVND (reference sequence). There are 14 residues in the CDR3. The DNA of the CDR3 is TGTGCCAGTAGTATAAGGACAGGGGGCTACGAGCAGTACTTC. Protein sequence: CASSIRTGGYEQYF.

The CDR3 DNA reads as TGTGCCAGCAGTTCGTACAGGGGGGACACCGGGGAGCTGTTTTTT. Amino acid sequence: CASSSYRGDTGELFF. The rearrangement uses TRBV27 and TRBJ2-2; TRBD1 aligns across 8 bases. The CDR3 is made up of 15 amino acids. V lost 4 bases and J lost 3; bases outside the gene matches: 4. Germline V lookup: CDR1 MNHEY, CDR2 SMNVEV (reference sequence).

This chain connects TRBV6-5 to TRBJ2-1; perhaps TRBD1 as D (5 bases). Germline CDR1 is MNHEY and CDR2 is SVGAGI. The CDR3 extends over 15 amino acids. The V end lost 6 bases, the J end lost 10 bases, and 22 bases lay between the germline ends. CDR3: CASSLTELGPYEQFF. For the CDR3, the DNA is TGTGCCAGCAGCCTAACAGAACTGGGGCCCTACGAGCAGTTCTTC.

J is TRBJ2-7 and V is TRBV7-6; D not certain. There are 14 residues in the CDR3. Looked up from germline, CDR1 is SGHVS and CDR2 is FNYEAQ. The V end lost 5 bases, the J end lost 3 bases, and 14 bases lay between the germline ends. The CDR3 here is CASSPSAFSYEQYF. CDR3 bases: TGTGCCAGCAGCCCCTCTGCCTTTAGCTACGAGCAGTACTTC.

The chain is built from TRBV29-1 and TRBJ2-7; the D is unclear. The length of the CDR3 is 10 residues. Trimming left V 5 bases short and J 6 bases short, with 8 bases between. The germline V gene encodes CDR1 SQVTM and CDR2 ANQGSEA. CDR3 coding DNA: TGCAGCGTTACGGGTCGCGAGCAGTACTTC. Residues: CSVTGREQYF.

The chain uses TRBV7-9 and TRBJ2-2; 7 nucleotides line up with TRBD1. Trimming removed 6 bases from V and 5 bases from J; junction bases left unmatched: 9. CDR3 size: 15 residues. Germline assignment: CDR1 SEHNR and CDR2 FQNEAQ (reference sequence). The CDR3: CASSSDRAETGELFF. The CDR3 nucleotides are TGTGCCAGCAGTTCCGACAGGGCGGAAACCGGGGAGCTGTTTTTT.

This sequence joins TRBV5-1 and TRBJ1-1; TRBD1 agrees at 10 bases. The V and J ends lost 4 bases and 0 bases, in that order; junction bases with no gene match: 12. This CDR3 contains 18 residues. In germline, CDR1 is SGHRS, CDR2 YFSETQ. The CDR3 coding sequence is TGCGCCAGCAGCCAGCTGACAGGGGGCGGACGTATGAACACTGAAGCTTTCTTT. Amino acid sequence: CASSQLTGGGRMNTEAFF.

The table lists this clone with a count of one. The V and J genes are TRBV27 and TRBJ2-7; possible D gene TRBD2, 5 bases. Trimming removed 2 bases at V and 5 bases at J, with 13 bases between. The CDR3 sequence is 14 residues long. CDR1 and CDR2 from the germline V gene are MNHEY and SMNVEV (reference sequence). The CDR3 DNA follows: TGTGCCAGCAGTTTAAACGGGGTAGTCCACGAGCAGTACTTC. Translating gives CASSLNGVVHEQYF.

This sequence joins TRBV15 and TRBJ2-7; the D gene is possibly TRBD1 (5 bases). The V end was cut by 7 bases, the J end by 5 bases, with 18 bases between. The CDR3 is 14 residues long. The germline V gene has CDR1 LNHNV and CDR2 YYDKDF (reference sequence). The CDR3: CATKEGANPNEQYF. CDR3 nucleotides: TGTGCCACCAAGGAAGGGGCGAACCCCAACGAGCAGTACTTC.

V and J are TRBV5-1 and TRBJ1-2, with D unresolved. The CDR3 runs 10 residues. V lost 8 bases and J 14 bases, leaving 16 bases between the germline ends. Germline assignment: CDR1 SGHRS and CDR2 YFSETQ. The CDR3, as DNA: TGCGCCAGATCTAGACGAGCCTGGACCTTC. Translating gives CARSRRAWTF.

V is TRBV9 and J is TRBJ2-2; TRBD2 is a possible D gene (6 bases). Germline values: CDR1 SGDLS, CDR2 YYNGEE. Trimming took off 4 bases at V and 6 bases at J, with 10 bases between the two ends. The length of the CDR3 is 13 residues. The CDR3 nucleotides are TGTGCCAGCAGCCCCCTAGCGCCCGGGGAGCTGTTTTTT. Its protein is CASSPLAPGELFF. The full variable domain, rest sourced from reference TRBV9 and TRBJ2-2, is DSGVTQTPKHLITATGQRVTLRCSPRSGDLSVYWYQQSLDQGLQFLIQYYNGEERAKGNILERFSAQQFPDLHSELNLSSLELGDSALYFCASSPLAPGELFFGEGSRLTVL.

This chain links TRBV28 with TRBJ1-5, with D possibly TRBD1 on 5 matching bases. Trimming shortened V by 3 bases and J by 0 bases, and 15 bases separated the two germline ends. This CDR3 is built from 17 residues. The germline gives CDR1 MDHEN, CDR2 SYDVKM. CDR3 in amino acids: CASSLAWGPYSNQPQHF. The CDR3 DNA is TGTGCCAGCAGTTTGGCCTGGGGCCCTTATAGCAATCAGCCCCAGCATTTT.

This clone was detected only once. The chain carries TRBV7-8 and TRBJ2-2, with 13 bases matching TRBD2. Germline V gene sequence: CDR1 SGHVS, CDR2 FQNEAQ. V lost 5 bases to trimming and J lost 7 bases; unmatched junction nucleotides: 13. This CDR3 has 18 residues. CDR3 in amino acids: CASSARLAGGLDNGELFF. In nucleotides, the CDR3 is TGTGCCAGCAGCGCCCGACTAGCGGGAGGATTGGACAACGGGGAGCTGTTTTTT.